A single T cell receptor beta chain is shown here with its context. Its target is unknown. These data belong to a study of PD-1 blockade in classical Hodgkin lymphoma. General study points: Patients newly diagnosed and complete responders had comparable baseline diversity. Reported baseline diversity: healthy donors highest, relapsed/refractory patients lowest. Diversity in CD4+ TCRs, unlike that measured in CD8+ TCRs, had risen significantly by C4D1.

Libraries were prepared by immunoSEQ multiplex PCR; TCRdb keeps only in-frame clonotypes and omits some of them. The table records 9,500 to 14,000 clones, about 85% of them present only once. Autologous stem cell transplantation was followed by relapse in every patient, and brentuximab vedotin exposure varied. The CDR3 totals 11 residues. Germline-derived CDR1 and CDR2 are DFQATT and SNEGSKA (reference sequence). V was clipped by 1 base and J by 3 bases, with 4 bases between them. The sample was peripheral blood mononuclear cells (PBMCs), taken at baseline. This TCR derives from a human donor with classical Hodgkin lymphoma. V is TRBV20-1 and J is TRBJ2-7; no reliable D call. DNA of the CDR3: TGCAGTGCTAGAGCCGACTACGAGCAGTACTTC. This codes for CSARADYEQYF.